This entry lists 31 T cell receptor beta chains sequenced from one sample in a study of cytomegalovirus exposure and HLA in healthy donors. Use of 60 Vbeta and 13 Jbeta primers characterized the PCR. Some clones are missing from TCRdb's copy, which holds only in-frame ones; the method was immunoSEQ multiplex PCR. The sample includes about 78,000 clones, over 70% seen only once; the top ten take 0.9% to 1.2%. The sequenced material came from PBMCs. These receptors were obtained from a male donor in good health and CMV-seronegative.

The genes are TRBV9 and TRBJ1-2; a weak D match, TRBD1 (5 bases). V lost 7 bases, J lost 6 bases, and 13 bases lay in between. The CDR3 length is 12 residues. CDR1 and CDR2 from the germline V gene are SGDLS and YYNGEE. The CDR3: CASRDSLDGYTF. CDR3 nucleotides: TGTGCCAGCCGGGACTCCCTGGATGGCTACACCTTC.

The V gene is TRBV11-3, the J gene TRBJ2-7; D uncertain. Trimming removed 1 base from V and 1 base from J, with 11 bases in between. The CDR3 consists of 15 residues. The germline gives CDR1 SGHNT, CDR2 YENEEA. CDR3 nucleotides: TGTGCCAGCAGCTTAGGGTCCTCTACTTCCTACGAGCAGTACTTC. Amino acid sequence: CASSLGSSTSYEQYF. Full variable domain (rest looked up from reference TRBV11-3 and TRBJ2-7): EAGVVQSPRYKIIEKKQPVAFWCNPISGHNTLYWYLQNLGQGPELLIRYENEEAVDDSQLPKDRFSAERLKGVDSTLKIQPAELGDSAVYLCASSLGSSTSYEQYFGPGTRLTVT.

The V gene is TRBV9, the J gene TRBJ2-1; D gene ambiguous. V was cut by 0 bases and J by 0 bases, with 7 bases left in between. Germline CDR1 and CDR2: SGDLS and YYNGEE. The CDR3 is 15 residues long. CDR3 residues: CASSVARSSYNEQFF. CDR3 DNA sequence: TGTGCCAGCAGCGTAGCCCGGAGCTCCTACAATGAGCAGTTCTTC.

The chain uses TRBV4-3 and TRBJ1-2, with TRBD1 as a possible D gene (6 bases). The V end lost 4 bases, the J end lost 4 bases, and 13 bases lay between the germline ends. Germline V gene sequence: CDR1 LGHNA, CDR2 YSLEER. CDR3 length: 14 residues. CDR3 protein: CASSLLLDSYGYTF. The CDR3, as DNA: TGCGCCAGCAGCCTCCTTTTGGACAGCTATGGCTACACCTTC.

The chain has TRBV6-1 and TRBJ2-2; D might be TRBD1 (5 bases). CDR3 size: 13 residues. Germline assignment: CDR1 MNHNS and CDR2 SASEGT. Between the trimmed V and J ends, which lost 5 bases and 6 bases, there was a span of 10 bases. The CDR3 loop is CASSQGMAGELFF. The CDR3 DNA is TGTGCCAGCAGTCAGGGAATGGCCGGGGAGCTGTTTTTT.

This chain connects TRBV6-6 to TRBJ1-5; D gene uncertain. Trimming left V 5 bases short and J 5 bases short, with 10 bases between. The CDR3 covers 13 residues. CDR1 is MNHNY and CDR2 is SVGAGI in the germline V gene (reference sequence). CDR3 bases: TGTGCCAGCAGTGCGGGGATGGATCAGCCCCAGCATTTT. It encodes CASSAGMDQPQHF.

This sequence joins TRBV28 and TRBJ2-7, with D maybe TRBD1 (6 bases). The V end lost 8 bases, the J end lost 2 bases, and 16 bases lay between the germline ends. CDR3 length equals 14 residues. Germline CDR1 is MDHEN and CDR2 is SYDVKM. CDR3 amino acids: CASGFRGIAYEQYF. In nucleotides, the CDR3 is TGTGCCAGCGGATTTAGGGGGATCGCCTACGAGCAGTACTTC.

The genes are TRBV29-1 and TRBJ2-7; tentatively, D is TRBD2 (5 bases). With 6 bases removed from V and 1 base from J, the gap between germline ends came to 13 bases. The CDR3 covers 13 residues. The germline V gene encodes CDR1 SQVTM and CDR2 ANQGSEA. The CDR3 here is CSVGSGISYEQYF. CDR3 in DNA: TGCAGCGTGGGGTCGGGGATTTCCTACGAGCAGTACTTC.

The rearrangement joins TRBV19 to TRBJ2-1; 12 bases line up with TRBD2. The CDR3 consists of 13 residues. Germline V gene lookup returns CDR1 LNHDA and CDR2 SQIVND (reference sequence). J gave up 6 bases and V 8 bases, and 2 bases lay outside the gene matches. DNA for the CDR3: TGTGCCAGTGCTAGCGGGGGGGCCAATGAGCAGTTCTTC. Translation: CASASGGANEQFF.

The chain carries TRBV19 and TRBJ1-2; 9 bases agree with TRBD1. CDR1 is LNHDA and CDR2 is SQIVND in the germline V gene (reference sequence). The V segment lost 6 bases and the J segment 4 bases; nucleotides outside the gene matches: 6. The CDR3 contains 14 residues. The CDR3 here is CASRNTGGGYGYTF. The CDR3 DNA follows: TGTGCCAGTAGGAATACAGGGGGCGGCTATGGCTACACCTTC.

This rearrangement joins TRBV14 to TRBJ1-1; 7 nucleotides align to TRBD1. Trimming took 6 bases from V and 5 from J; bases not matched to a gene: 3. CDR1 SGHDN and CDR2 FVKESK come from the germline V gene. There are 12 residues in the CDR3. This chain's CDR3 is CASSGRGTEAFF. The DNA for the CDR3 is TGTGCCAGCAGTGGCAGGGGGACTGAAGCTTTCTTT.

V usage is TRBV4-2 and J usage is TRBJ2-7, with D maybe TRBD2 (6 bases). Germline V gene lookup returns CDR1 LGHNA and CDR2 YNFKEQ. Trimming cost V 1 base and J 2 bases, with 6 bases left between them. The CDR3 runs to 13 residues. The CDR3 sequence is CASSQGLAYEQYF. As DNA, the CDR3 is TGTGCCAGCAGCCAAGGACTAGCCTACGAGCAGTACTTC.

V and J are TRBV7-9 and TRBJ1-4; no reliable D call. Trimming removed 3 bases from V and 0 bases from J, with 11 bases in between. The CDR3 extends over 16 amino acids. Looked up from germline, CDR1 is SEHNR and CDR2 is FQNEAQ (reference sequence). The CDR3 DNA reads as TGTGCCAGCAGCTTCACCTTTCAGGCAACTAATGAAAAACTGTTTTTT. Protein sequence: CASSFTFQATNEKLFF.

The chain links TRBV27 to TRBJ2-7; D call uncertain. V was cut by 4 bases and J by 0 bases, with 4 bases left in between. The CDR3 has 12 residues. Germline V CDR1 and CDR2: MNHEY, SMNVEV (reference sequence). The CDR3, as DNA: TGTGCCAGCAGTTCCTACTCCTACGAGCAGTACTTC. The encoded protein is CASSSYSYEQYF.

This rearrangement joins TRBV7-9 to TRBJ2-7; a weak D match, TRBD1 (5 bases). The CDR3 covers 12 residues. Germline CDR1 SEHNR, CDR2 FQNEAQ (reference sequence). The V end was cut by 3 bases, the J end by 7 bases, with 10 bases between. CDR3 region: CASSFSSGEQYF. CDR3 bases: TGTGCCAGCAGCTTTTCGTCAGGGGAGCAGTACTTC.

V usage is TRBV28 and J usage is TRBJ1-5; perhaps TRBD1 as D (6 bases). CDR1 and CDR2 from the germline V gene are MDHEN and SYDVKM. The V end was cut by 4 bases, the J end by 0 bases, with 22 bases between. CDR3 length: 19 residues. The CDR3 is CASSSTGWGGLYSNQPQHF. In DNA form, the CDR3 reads TGTGCCAGCAGTTCTACAGGGTGGGGGGGGCTTTATAGCAATCAGCCCCAGCATTTT. The full variable domain, in which reference TRBV28 and TRBJ1-5 provide the parts outside the CDR3, is DVKVTQSSRYLVKRTGEKVFLECVQDMDHENMFWYRQDPGLGLRLIYFSYDVKMKEKGDIPEGYSVSREKKERFSLILESASTNQTSMYLCASSSTGWGGLYSNQPQHFGDGTRLSIL.

In this sample, this clone turned up a few times. The chain links TRBV19 to TRBJ2-5, with 8 nucleotides matching TRBD2. The J segment lost 5 bases and the V segment lost 9 bases, leaving 11 bases of the junction unmatched. The germline V gene encodes CDR1 LNHDA and CDR2 SQIVND (reference sequence). This CDR3 is built from 14 residues. The CDR3 region is CASKTSGDRETQYF. CDR3 DNA: TGTGCCAGCAAAACTAGCGGAGACCGGGAGACCCAGTACTTC.

The chain couples TRBV6-1 to TRBJ1-5; D call uncertain. The V gene's germline CDR1 is MNHNS and CDR2 SASEGT. V shed 2 bases and J shed 7 bases, with 15 bases lying between them. There are 15 residues in the CDR3. The CDR3 is CASSESMAGMQPQHF. For the CDR3, the DNA is TGTGCCAGCAGTGAATCCATGGCAGGTATGCAGCCCCAGCATTTT.

This chain uses TRBV6-5 with TRBJ2-7; D uncertain. The V gene lost 0 bases and the J gene lost 6 bases, with 15 bases spanning the gap. There are 15 residues in the CDR3. CDR1 is MNHEY and CDR2 is SVGAGI in the germline V gene. For the CDR3, the DNA is TGTGCCAGCAGTTACTCTTACAGTTCTACGAGCGAGCAGTACTTC. Residues: CASSYSYSSTSEQYF.

V usage is TRBV15 and J usage is TRBJ2-7, with D perhaps matching TRBD2 (5 bases). CDR1 is LNHNV and CDR2 is YYDKDF in the germline V gene (reference sequence). The V gene lost 0 bases and the J gene lost 3 bases, with 9 bases spanning the gap. The CDR3 extends over 14 amino acids. CDR3 bases: TGTGCCACCAGCAGAGACCGGGGAAACTACGAGCAGTACTTC. Translated, it gives CATSRDRGNYEQYF.

This clone was counted once. One end of the junction fails to match germline, which may point to a read error. The chain combines TRBV19 with TRBJ1-2, with 9 positions matching TRBD1. CDR1 is LNHDA, CDR2 SQIVND, per germline (reference sequence). The length of the CDR3 is 13 residues. CDR3 sequence (DNA): TGTGCCAGTAGCGAACAGGGGGCTTATGGCTACCCCTTC. It translates to CASSEQGAYGYPF.

CDR3 nucleotides: TGTGCCAGCAGTGACGGAGGGAGTAAGTACGAGCAGTACTTC. Translating it yields CASSDGGSKYEQYF. This chain uses TRBV2 with TRBJ2-7; possibly TRBD2 for D (6 bases). V lost 3 bases and J lost 4, with 13 bases in between. Germline loops: CDR1 SNHLY, CDR2 FYNNEI. CDR3 length equals 14 residues.

The V and J genes are TRBV10-2 and TRBJ1-1; 10 bases line up with TRBD1. This CDR3 comprises 15 residues. Germline-derived CDR1 and CDR2 are WSHSY and SAAADI. Trimming at V came to 4 bases and at J to 10 bases, leaving 12 bases not matched to a gene. CDR3 loop: CASSAQTGGLVGAFF. The DNA of the CDR3 is TGCGCCAGCAGTGCCCAGACAGGGGGCTTGGTTGGAGCTTTCTTT.

The V call is TRBV13, the J call TRBJ2-3, with TRBD2 matching over 10 bases. Trimming took 0 bases from V and 0 from J; bases not matched to a gene: 6. CDR3 length: 18 amino acids. CDR1 is PRHDT, CDR2 FYEKMQ, per germline (reference sequence). In DNA form, the CDR3 reads TGTGCCAGCAGCTTAGGGTGGGCTAGCGGGAGTAGCACAGATACGCAGTATTTT. Amino acids: CASSLGWASGSSTDTQYF.

The chain joins TRBV11-2 to TRBJ2-7; D not resolved. Germline CDR1 is SGHAT and CDR2 is FQNNGV. The CDR3 contains 13 residues. V lost 7 bases and J 2 bases, leaving 12 bases between the germline ends. The CDR3 reads CASTFSGAYEQYF. The CDR3, as DNA: TGTGCCAGCACCTTCTCCGGTGCCTACGAGCAGTACTTC.

In this sample, this clone turned up a few times. This chain links TRBV4-3 with TRBJ1-1; 8 nucleotides line up with TRBD1. From germline, CDR1 is LGHNA and CDR2 YSLEER. The CDR3 sequence is 14 residues long. Trimming removed 5 bases from V and 5 bases from J; junction bases left unmatched: 7. CDR3 sequence: CASSARTGRTEAFF. Written as DNA, the CDR3 is TGCGCCAGCAGCGCACGGACAGGGAGAACTGAAGCTTTCTTT.

The genes are TRBV28 and TRBJ1-4, with a weak D call TRBD1 (5 bases). Trimming left V 11 bases short and J 4 bases short, with 14 bases between. CDR1 MDHEN and CDR2 SYDVKM come from the germline V gene. This CDR3 comprises 13 residues. The CDR3 region is CAVKDTFNEKLFF. CDR3 coding DNA: TGTGCCGTAAAGGACACATTTAATGAAAAACTGTTTTTT.

V usage is TRBV27 and J usage is TRBJ2-7, with D possibly matching TRBD2 (7 bases). The germline V gene has CDR1 MNHEY and CDR2 SMNVEV (reference sequence). This CDR3 has 15 amino acids. The V end was cut by 3 bases, the J end by 3 bases, with 15 bases between. The CDR3 DNA reads TGTGCCAGCAGTTTTAAAGGGGGGGGGCACTACGAGCAGTACTTC. Translated, it gives CASSFKGGGHYEQYF.

This clone was observed once. This sequence joins TRBV7-2 and TRBJ1-4; 8 bases fit TRBD1. Germline loops: CDR1 SGHTA, CDR2 FQGNSA. Trimming cost V 3 bases and J 8 bases; bases outside gene matches: 5. CDR3 length: 14 amino acids. The CDR3 region has the DNA TGTGCCAGCAGCTTCAGGGGGCGGGGGGAAAAACTGTTTTTT. This codes for CASSFRGRGEKLFF.

This clone was detected only a few times. This rearrangement joins TRBV9 to TRBJ2-1; D remains unclear. The CDR3 is made up of 15 amino acids. Germline values: CDR1 SGDLS, CDR2 YYNGEE. V lost 2 bases and J lost 0, with 9 bases in between. The CDR3 sequence is CASSVLASSYNEQFF. The CDR3 DNA reads as TGTGCCAGCAGCGTTCTGGCTAGCTCCTACAATGAGCAGTTCTTC. The whole variable domain, filled in from reference TRBV9 and TRBJ2-1, reads DSGVTQTPKHLITATGQRVTLRCSPRSGDLSVYWYQQSLDQGLQFLIQYYNGEERAKGNILERFSAQQFPDLHSELNLSSLELGDSALYFCASSVLASSYNEQFFGPGTRLTVL.

The rearrangement joins TRBV7-2 to TRBJ2-3; tentative D call: TRBD2 (6 bases). The CDR3 totals 17 residues. The germline V gene has CDR1 SGHTA and CDR2 FQGNSA. Trimming cost V 5 bases and J 1 base, with 19 bases left between them. Written as DNA, the CDR3 is TGTGCCAGCAGCCACCACTTCGGGGCTAGCGGCACAGATACGCAGTATTTT. Amino acids: CASSHHFGASGTDTQYF.